Detailed here is one T cell receptor beta chain. Its antigen is unknown. Base qualities are not at hand, and no much larger clone is one base apart. This specimen belongs to a study of PD-L1 blockade in urothelial cancer (dated by TCRdb to the late 2010s). Study-level background: Therapy was started in the mid-2010s for all patients, and atezolizumab 1,200 mg was administered intravenously every 3 weeks. Twenty-five of 29 patients were males with bladder-origin urothelial cancer, and about 60% of the 29 reported a prior smoking history. Patients had an ECOG performance status of 0 or 1 and had received between 0 and 3 prior chemotherapy regimens. Blood samples were analyzed 3 weeks after the start of treatment (second dose) and 6 weeks after the start of treatment. Blood samples gave median yields of about 150,000 T cells and 82,636 unique TCRs, along with a median clonality of 0.080. The study was an exploratory multi-omic analysis of somatic, immune and clinical correlates of response to PD-L1 blockade with atezolizumab in urothelial cancer. Pretreatment tumor samples, along with matched peripheral blood serially collected before and after atezolizumab treatment, were subjected to TCR sequencing. Durable clinical benefit meant progression-free survival longer than 6 months, and TCR features were also tested against progression-free and overall survival. In the same patients, whole exome sequencing and RNA sequencing of pretreatment tumors were performed in addition to TCR sequencing. Ten or so patients reached durable clinical benefit, while 20 patients did not. Pretreatment blood TCR-seq was available for twenty-nine patients, at least one posttreatment blood collection was obtained for 25 or so patients, and tumor TCR-seq was available for 25 or so patients.

To estimate absolute template abundance from read counts, synthetic TCR analog templates were spiked into each PCR. TCRbeta CDR3 regions were amplified from genomic DNA with bias-controlled V and J gene primers using the immunoSEQ assay. Sequencing of rearranged TCRbeta segments was done at approximately 20X coverage. Under the source paper's analysis protocol: Clustering was used to correct sequencing errors, and CDR3s were annotated against IMGT to assign V, D and J genes. Downstream analyses used only productive TCRbeta rearrangements and left out out-of-frame or stop-codon sequences. Clonality was computed as one minus Shannon entropy normalized by the log of the number of unique productive sequences. Clones differing between time points or between blood and tumor were identified by Fisher's exact test with Benjamini-Hochberg correction at adjusted p below 0.01. TCRdb's version of the immuneACCESS table is confined to in-frame rearrangements and falls short of the full clone set. An unresolved V gene accounts for under half of the shortfall where checked; the remainder is of unknown origin. V and J calls and clone size come straight from that table; D and trimming were deduced from the DNA. The table for this sample lists 30,000 to 50,000 clones; roughly 90% of them were counted only once. The ten largest clones add up to around 2% of the sample.

The cohort comprised 29 patients with locally advanced or metastatic urothelial carcinoma treated at Memorial Sloan Kettering on a trial protocol. Peripheral blood mononuclear cells were collected pretreatment and during treatment, with between 1 and 8 total time points per patient. The Qiagen DNeasy Blood extraction kit was used to purify genomic DNA from total PBMCs and from tumor samples. PBMCs were collected pretreatment and during treatment, and were isolated and stored as previously described. General findings and caveats noted by the study authors: Small sample size (n ≈ 28) and many exploratory analyses mean the results are intended to be hypothesis-generating. A pretreatment peripheral blood TCR clonality below the median was linked to improved progression-free and overall survival. At 3 weeks after the start of treatment, tumor-associated TCR clones in peripheral blood had expanded more in patients with durable benefit (n ≈ 22, p = 0.022).

Germline trimming: 4 bases from V, 6 bases from J; junction bases outside gene matches: 9. The CDR3 spans 15 residues, from the cysteine through the phenylalanine. The retained sequence is limited to the CDR3, 45 bases, with the frame set at the first base. CDR1 and CDR2, looked up from the germline V gene (reference sequence), are WNHNN and SYGVQD. Sequenced here: PBMCs, sampled around atezolizumab (anti-PD-L1) treatment. The sequence links TRBV10-1 to TRBJ2-7; 10 middle bases align to TRBD2. This clonotype was obtained from a man aged 60-69 years with urothelial cancer. This receptor has the CDR3 CASSGGGTSDGEQYF. At the DNA level, the sequence is TGCGCCAGCAGTGGAGGGGGGACTAGCGATGGCGAGCAGTACTTC.